What follows are 14 T cell receptor beta chains derived from one specimen sequenced in a study of blood T cell repertoires in COVID-19. Only in-frame clones appear in the TCRdb table, and some are missing; sequencing was by immunoSEQ multiplex PCR. The profile shows 150,000 to 200,000 clones, over 75% of them singletons. Sequenced material: PBMCs or T cells enriched from blood (not recorded which). The receptors here all came from a man aged 45-65 years who had recovered from COVID-19.

The chain employs TRBV25-1 and TRBJ1-2, with TRBD1 identical over 7 bases. The CDR3 runs 16 residues. J lost 4 bases, V lost 7 bases, and 15 bases had no gene match. Germline loops: CDR1 MGHDK, CDR2 SYGVNS. CDR3 DNA sequence: TGTGCCAGCACCCCAGAGGGCAGGGGGGTTGGCTATGGCTACACCTTC. Amino acids: CASTPEGRGVGYGYTF.

V is TRBV7-9 and J is TRBJ1-4; tentatively, D is TRBD1 (5 bases). The V gene's germline CDR1 is SEHNR and CDR2 FQNEAQ (reference sequence). The CDR3 has 16 amino acids. V lost 4 bases to trimming and J lost 0 bases, with 12 bases between them. CDR3 in amino acids: CASSWTSVATNEKLFF. CDR3 coding DNA: TGTGCCAGCAGCTGGACATCGGTTGCAACTAATGAAAAACTGTTTTTT.

The genes are TRBV11-3 and TRBJ2-1; maybe TRBD1 (6 bases). The CDR3 is 15 residues long. Germline CDR1 and CDR2: SGHNT and YENEEA. Trimming shortened V by 2 bases and J by 4 bases, and 12 bases separated the two germline ends. In nucleotides, the CDR3 is TGTGCCAGCAGCTTACGCCAGGGGTCTTACAATGAGCAGTTCTTC. Amino acid sequence: CASSLRQGSYNEQFF.

This sequence joins TRBV9 and TRBJ1-1, with unresolved D. V was cut by 3 bases and J by 5 bases, with 8 bases left in between. The CDR3 covers 12 residues. The V gene's germline CDR1 is SGDLS and CDR2 YYNGEE. The CDR3, as DNA: TGTGCCAGCAGCGCCACAATAACTGAAGCTTTCTTT. It yields the protein CASSATITEAFF.

The chain carries TRBV15 and TRBJ2-3; the D gene is possibly TRBD2 (6 bases). The CDR3 contains 13 residues. The germline V and J ends were trimmed by 9 bases and 4 bases, with 14 bases remaining between them. Germline CDR1 is LNHNV and CDR2 is YYDKDF (reference sequence). The CDR3 region is CATSEGGADTQYF. The CDR3 DNA follows: TGTGCCACATCGGAGGGAGGTGCAGATACGCAGTATTTT.

The chain is built from TRBV7-9 and TRBJ1-1; D possibly corresponds to TRBD1 (6 bases). The V end lost 1 base, the J end lost 1 base, and 10 bases lay between the germline ends. The germline gives CDR1 SEHNR, CDR2 FQNEAQ (reference sequence). The CDR3 is made up of 15 amino acids. CDR3 sequence: CASSLVQGPNTEAFF. The CDR3 DNA reads TGTGCCAGCAGCTTAGTCCAGGGGCCGAACACTGAAGCTTTCTTT.

This clone was detected only once. The chain carries TRBV5-1 and TRBJ2-2, with D tentatively TRBD1 (6 bases). The V and J ends lost 3 bases and 4 bases respectively, with 10 bases between them. Germline V gene data show CDR1 as SGHRS and CDR2 as YFSETQ. The CDR3 spans 14 residues. CDR3 sequence: CASSSSGATGELFF. The CDR3 DNA reads TGCGCCAGCAGCTCCTCAGGGGCCACCGGGGAGCTGTTTTTT.

The chain couples TRBV6-1 to TRBJ2-7, with 7 nucleotides matching TRBD1. The CDR3 extends over 15 amino acids. The V and J ends lost 2 bases and 2 bases, in that order; junction bases with no gene match: 6. The germline CDR1 and CDR2 sequences are MNHNS and SASEGT. For the CDR3, the DNA is TGTGCCAGCAGTGAAAGGACAGGACGAGCCTACGAGCAGTACTTC. Its protein is CASSERTGRAYEQYF.

This clone occurred once. CDR3 amino acids: CASSPGQGARYEQFF. In DNA, the CDR3 is TGCGCCAGCAGCCCGGGGCAGGGGGCGCGGTATGAGCAGTTCTTC. The rearrangement links TRBV4-1 to TRBJ2-1; TRBD1 matches 8 bases. CDR1 is MGHRA, CDR2 YSYEKL, per germline. The CDR3 is made up of 15 amino acids. Unmatched junction bases numbered 10, after V lost 4 bases and J lost 8 bases.

The gene calls are TRBV12-3 or TRBV12-4 and TRBJ1-4; TRBD1 aligns across 7 bases. The CDR3 runs to 13 residues. The V and J ends lost 7 bases and 3 bases, in that order; junction bases with no gene match: 2. Here the CDR3 reads CASKGQPNEKLFF. The CDR3 nucleotides read TGTGCCAGCAAGGGACAGCCTAATGAAAAACTGTTTTTT.

In its sample, this clone was seen a few times. The J gene is TRBJ2-3, the V gene TRBV5-6; possible D gene TRBD1, 6 bases. This CDR3 contains 15 residues. CDR1 and CDR2 from the germline V gene are SGHDT and YYEEEE. The V gene lost 2 bases and the J gene lost 7 bases, with 17 bases spanning the gap. CDR3 region: CASSLQGPAANTQYF. CDR3 sequence (DNA): TGTGCCAGCAGCTTACAGGGTCCGGCTGCAAATACGCAGTATTTT.

This chain joins TRBV28 and TRBJ1-2; D may be TRBD1 (5 bases). The CDR3 is made up of 13 amino acids. Germline V gene lookup returns CDR1 MDHEN and CDR2 SYDVKM. V lost 5 bases and J lost 4, with 11 bases in between. CDR3 nucleotides: TGTGCCAGCAGTCCCGGGGGGGTCTATGGCTACACCTTC. Translating gives CASSPGGVYGYTF.

The chain employs TRBV7-9 and TRBJ2-2; D unclear. This CDR3 is 15 amino acids long. V lost 0 bases and J lost 1, with 6 bases in between. The germline V gene has CDR1 SEHNR and CDR2 FQNEAQ (reference sequence). CDR3 sequence (DNA): TGTGCCAGCAGCTTAGCAGCAGGGAACACCGGGGAGCTGTTTTTT. This sequence encodes CASSLAAGNTGELFF.

The sample holds a few counts of this clone. The chain links TRBV19 to TRBJ2-3, with 7 bases that match TRBD1. This CDR3 has 14 residues. J gave up 2 bases and V 7 bases, and 6 bases lay outside the gene matches. Germline CDR1 is LNHDA and CDR2 is SQIVND (reference sequence). In DNA, the CDR3 is TGTGCCAGTACTTCCAGGGGGTACACAGATACGCAGTATTTT. It translates to CASTSRGYTDTQYF.